One sample yielded the 9 T cell receptor beta chains listed below, sequenced in a study of T cells in Graves' hyperthyroidism and ophthalmopathy (dated by TCRdb to the late 2010s). Libraries came from multiplex PCR. The sequencer was an Illumina HiSeq 2000. The TCR beta CDR3 regions were amplified from the RNA transcripts. The TCR CDR3 was subjected to a first round of RT-PCR using the HTBI primer set and the Qiagen OneStep RT-PCR kit. The public reads were reprocessed in TCRdb via fastp at Q25 and MiXCR, keeping in-frame beta chains. Every entry covers one CDR3 protein and lists the most common genes and DNA from its rows. This sample gives over 450,000 distinct CDR3 sequences in total; 17% of them show up just once. Approximately 18% of the sample is in the top ten clones. Sequenced: blood. Every receptor here comes from a woman between 18 and 29 years old with Graves' ophthalmopathy.

This clonotype was detected ten times or more. The junction does not match germline at one end; this may be a read error. The V gene is TRBV27, the J gene TRBJ2-7; D unclear. The CDR3 loop spans 13 amino acids. Germline values: CDR1 MNHEY, CDR2 SMNVEV (reference sequence). The CDR3 region has the DNA TGTGCCAGCAGTGTATCACCAAACTACGAGCAGTACTTC. It codes for CASSVSPNYEQYF.

The gene calls are TRBV29-1 and TRBJ1-3, with D maybe TRBD1 (5 bases). The CDR3 runs to 15 residues. Trimming shortened V by 2 bases and J by 0 bases, and 11 bases separated the two germline ends. From germline, CDR1 is SQVTM and CDR2 ANQGSEA. CDR3 sequence reads: CSVERARGSGNTIYF. CDR3 coding DNA: TGCAGCGTTGAAAGGGCTAGGGGCTCTGGAAACACCATATATTTT.

The chain uses TRBV11-1 and TRBJ2-5; D is unclear. This CDR3 has 15 residues. CDR1 and CDR2 (germline): SGHAT, FQDESV (reference sequence). Trimming removed 4 bases at V and 2 bases at J, with 14 bases between. CDR3 DNA: TGTGCCAGCAGCTCCGCTAAGGGCCTGCAAGAGACCCAGTACTTC. It yields the protein CASSSAKGLQETQYF.

This clonotype was counted only a few times. The V gene is TRBV9, the J gene TRBJ1-4; D not certain. The V and J ends lost 0 bases and 1 base respectively, with 7 bases between them. The CDR3 extends over 15 amino acids. Looked up from germline, CDR1 is SGDLS and CDR2 is YYNGEE. The CDR3 region has the DNA TGTGCCAGCAGCGTAGAAGAGGGAACTAATGAAAAACTGTTTTTT. This translates into CASSVEEGTNEKLFF.

This sequence joins TRBV13 and TRBJ2-5; 14 nucleotides agree with TRBD2. This CDR3 comprises 17 residues. Germline-derived CDR1 and CDR2 are PRHDT and FYEKMQ (reference sequence). V was clipped by 5 bases and J by 0 bases; unmatched bases: 5. Written as DNA, the CDR3 is TGTGCCAGCAGCACAACGACTAGCGGGGGGGACCAAGAGACCCAGTACTTC. As protein: CASSTTTSGGDQETQYF.

In this sample, this clonotype turned up many times. The rearrangement uses TRBV27 and TRBJ2-7; D uncertain. V shed 4 bases and J shed 5 bases, with 3 bases lying between them. Germline V CDR1 and CDR2: MNHEY, SMNVEV (reference sequence). CDR3 length: 10 residues. The CDR3 spells CASSSHEQYF. In nucleotides, the CDR3 is TGTGCCAGCAGTTCTCACGAGCAGTACTTC.

This clonotype was recorded many times. V and J are TRBV28 and TRBJ1-2, with D unresolved. The germline V gene encodes CDR1 MDHEN and CDR2 SYDVKM. V was trimmed by 4 bases and J by 3 bases, leaving 15 bases between them. This CDR3 has 15 residues. The CDR3 spells CASSSPGGVDYGYTF. CDR3 sequence (DNA): TGTGCCAGCAGTTCCCCCGGCGGGGTGGACTATGGCTACACCTTC.

This clonotype was seen ten or more times. The chain recombines TRBV3-1 with TRBJ1-1; 10 bases are shared with TRBD1. CDR3 length: 17 residues. Germline V CDR1 and CDR2: LGHDT, YNNKEL (reference sequence). Trimming cost V 1 base and J 5 bases; bases outside gene matches: 10. The CDR3 DNA sequence: TGTGCCAGCAGCCAAGTCCCGGGACAGGGGAGGGGGACTGAAGCTTTCTTT. Encoded protein: CASSQVPGQGRGTEAFF.

V is TRBV13 and J is TRBJ1-2; possible D gene TRBD1, 6 bases. Trimming removed 1 base at V and 3 bases at J, with 12 bases between. CDR1 is PRHDT and CDR2 is FYEKMQ in the germline V gene (reference sequence). The CDR3 is made up of 15 amino acids. The chain's CDR3 is CASSLVGGEDYGYTF. CDR3 bases: TGTGCCAGCAGCTTAGTTGGGGGCGAGGACTATGGCTACACCTTC. Drawing the rest from reference TRBV13 and TRBJ1-2, the complete variable domain is AAGVIQSPRHLIKEKRETATLKCYPIPRHDTVYWYQQGPGQDPQFLISFYEKMQSDKGSIPDRFSAQQFSDYHSELNMSSLELGDSALYFCASSLVGGEDYGYTFGSGTRLTVV.